This TCR beta chain was sequenced in a study of immune cell composition in non-small cell lung cancer. Findings and limits, study-wide: Lung squamous cell carcinoma tumours had significantly higher top 10 clone scores and productive clonality than lung adenocarcinoma.

The method was immunoSEQ multiplex PCR; TCRdb's version includes in-frame clones alone and lacks a portion of them. The table shows about 13,000 clones, with roughly 68% occurring only once. With respect to this clone: Its matching antigen is unknown.

This CDR3 is 16 amino acids long. V was pared by 7 bases and J by 6 bases, with 12 bases of the junction left unmatched. Per the germline V gene, CDR1 is SNHLY and CDR2 is FYNNEI. The V gene is TRBV2, the J gene TRBJ1-4, with 9 bases fitting TRBD1. Source material: lung tumor tissue. The TCR was taken from a human donor with non-small cell lung cancer. CDR3 sequence: CASIERRRQGDEKLFF. In DNA form, the CDR3 reads TGTGCCAGCATCGAAAGGCGCCGACAGGGGGATGAAAAACTGTTTTTT.